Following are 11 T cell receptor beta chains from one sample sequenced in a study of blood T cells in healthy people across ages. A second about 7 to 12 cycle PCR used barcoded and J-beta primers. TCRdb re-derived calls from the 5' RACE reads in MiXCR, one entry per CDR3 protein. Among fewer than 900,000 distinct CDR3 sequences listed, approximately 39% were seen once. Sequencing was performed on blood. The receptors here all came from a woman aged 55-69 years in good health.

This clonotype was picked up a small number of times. The CDR3 is CATSRDGGQGSGYTF. The DNA of the CDR3 is TGTGCCACCAGCAGAGATGGGGGGCAGGGTAGTGGCTACACCTTC. The chain uses TRBV15 and TRBJ1-2; a possible D gene is TRBD1 (6 bases). V lost 0 bases, J lost 7 bases, and 15 bases lay in between. There are 15 residues in the CDR3. The germline CDR1 and CDR2 sequences are LNHNV and YYDKDF (reference sequence).

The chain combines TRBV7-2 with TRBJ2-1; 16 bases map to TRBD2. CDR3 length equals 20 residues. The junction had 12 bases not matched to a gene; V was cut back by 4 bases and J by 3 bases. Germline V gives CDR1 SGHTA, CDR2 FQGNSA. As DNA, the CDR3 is TGTGCCAGCAGCTCACCCGGGGGACTAGCGGGGGGGTGGCTCTACAATGAGCAGTTCTTC. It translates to CASSSPGGLAGGWLYNEQFF. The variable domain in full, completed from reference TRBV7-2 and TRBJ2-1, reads GAGVSQSPSNKVTEKGKDVELRCDPISGHTALYWYRQSLGQGLEFLIYFQGNSAPDKSGLPSDRFSAERTGGSVSTLTIQRTQQEDSAVYLCASSSPGGLAGGWLYNEQFFGPGTRLTVL.

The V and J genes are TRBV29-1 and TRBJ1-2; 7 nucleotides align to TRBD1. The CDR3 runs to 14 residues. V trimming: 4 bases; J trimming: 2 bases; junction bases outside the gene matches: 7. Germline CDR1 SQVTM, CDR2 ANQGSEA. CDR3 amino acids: CSVAAGTDNYGYTF. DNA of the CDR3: TGCAGCGTTGCAGCCGGGACAGACAACTATGGCTACACCTTC.

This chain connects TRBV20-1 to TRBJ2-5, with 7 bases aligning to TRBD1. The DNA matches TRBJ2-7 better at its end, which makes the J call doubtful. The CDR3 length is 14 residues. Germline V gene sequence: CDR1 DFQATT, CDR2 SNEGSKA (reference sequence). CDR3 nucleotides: TGCAGTGCTAGTAATCGGGACAGTTACTACGAGCAGTACTTC. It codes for CSASNRDSYYEQYF.

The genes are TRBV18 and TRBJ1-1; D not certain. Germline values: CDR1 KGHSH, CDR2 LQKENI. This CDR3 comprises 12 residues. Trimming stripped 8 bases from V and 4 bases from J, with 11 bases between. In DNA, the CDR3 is TGTGCCAGCGCACGCGAGATCACTGAAGCTTTCTTT. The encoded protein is CASAREITEAFF.

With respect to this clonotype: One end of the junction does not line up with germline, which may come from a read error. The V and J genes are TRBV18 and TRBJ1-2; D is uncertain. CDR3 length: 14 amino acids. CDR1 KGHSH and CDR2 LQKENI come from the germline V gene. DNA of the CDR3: TGTGCCGGCTCACCAAGCCCGGGCGTATATGGCTACACCTTC. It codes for CAGSPSPGVYGYTF.

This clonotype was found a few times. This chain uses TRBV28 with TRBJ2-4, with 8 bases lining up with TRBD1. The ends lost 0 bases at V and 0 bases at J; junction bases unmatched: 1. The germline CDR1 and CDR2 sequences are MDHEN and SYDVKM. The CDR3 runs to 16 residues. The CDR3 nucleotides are TGTGCCAGCAGTTTATGGACAGGGGCAGCCAAAAACATTCAGTACTTC. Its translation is CASSLWTGAAKNIQYF. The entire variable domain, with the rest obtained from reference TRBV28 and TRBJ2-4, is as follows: DVKVTQSSRYLVKRTGEKVFLECVQDMDHENMFWYRQDPGLGLRLIYFSYDVKMKEKGDIPEGYSVSREKKERFSLILESASTNQTSMYLCASSLWTGAAKNIQYFGAGTRLSVL.

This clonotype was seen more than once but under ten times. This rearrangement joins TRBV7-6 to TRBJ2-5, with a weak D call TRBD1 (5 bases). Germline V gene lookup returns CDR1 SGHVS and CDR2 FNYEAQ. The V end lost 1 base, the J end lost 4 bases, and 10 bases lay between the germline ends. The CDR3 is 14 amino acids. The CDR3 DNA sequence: TGTGCCAGCAGCTTAGAGGGGTCGCCAGAGACCCAGTACTTC. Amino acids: CASSLEGSPETQYF.

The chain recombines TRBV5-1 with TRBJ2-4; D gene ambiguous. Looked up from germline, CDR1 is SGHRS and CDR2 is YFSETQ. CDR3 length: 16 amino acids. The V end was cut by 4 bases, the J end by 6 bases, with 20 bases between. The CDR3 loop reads CASSPGRASFGNIQYF. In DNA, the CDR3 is TGCGCCAGCAGCCCTGGTAGGGCGAGCTTTGGAAACATTCAGTACTTC.

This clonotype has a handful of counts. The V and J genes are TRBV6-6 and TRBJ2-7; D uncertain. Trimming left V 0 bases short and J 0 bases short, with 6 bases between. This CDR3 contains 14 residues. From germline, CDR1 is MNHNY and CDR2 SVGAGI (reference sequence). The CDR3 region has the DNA TGTGCCAGCAGTTACTCCCGGGTCTCCTACGAGCAGTACTTC. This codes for CASSYSRVSYEQYF.

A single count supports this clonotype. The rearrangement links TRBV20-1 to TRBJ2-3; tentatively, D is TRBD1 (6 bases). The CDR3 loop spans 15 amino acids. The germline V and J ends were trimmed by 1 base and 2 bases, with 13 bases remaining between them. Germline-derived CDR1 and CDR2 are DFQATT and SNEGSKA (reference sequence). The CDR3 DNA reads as TGCAGTGCTAGAGTAGGGGGAAAATCCACAGATACGCAGTATTTT. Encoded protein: CSARVGGKSTDTQYF.